This T cell receptor (beta chain) stems from a study of PD-1 blockade in classical Hodgkin lymphoma. Generated by immunoSEQ multiplex PCR, the TCRdb table keeps only in-frame clones and is missing some. The sample has some 90,000 clones, over 80% seen once. Time point denoted: cycle 4 day 1 (C4D1), after more than 5 weeks of nivolumab. Autologous stem cell transplantation was followed by relapse in every patient, and brentuximab vedotin exposure varied. Germline V gene data show CDR1 as SNHLY and CDR2 as FYNNEI. Germline trimming cut 6 bases from V and 7 bases from J; bases unmatched to any gene: 7. The CDR3 totals 14 residues.

The clonotype was recovered from a human donor with classical Hodgkin lymphoma. The chain carries TRBV2 and TRBJ1-5, with 9 nucleotides matching TRBD1. The sample was peripheral blood mononuclear cells (PBMCs), taken before the fourth cycle of nivolumab. The CDR3 reads CASRADRGYQPQHF. CDR3 bases: TGTGCCAGCAGGGCCGACAGGGGGTACCAGCCCCAGCATTTT.